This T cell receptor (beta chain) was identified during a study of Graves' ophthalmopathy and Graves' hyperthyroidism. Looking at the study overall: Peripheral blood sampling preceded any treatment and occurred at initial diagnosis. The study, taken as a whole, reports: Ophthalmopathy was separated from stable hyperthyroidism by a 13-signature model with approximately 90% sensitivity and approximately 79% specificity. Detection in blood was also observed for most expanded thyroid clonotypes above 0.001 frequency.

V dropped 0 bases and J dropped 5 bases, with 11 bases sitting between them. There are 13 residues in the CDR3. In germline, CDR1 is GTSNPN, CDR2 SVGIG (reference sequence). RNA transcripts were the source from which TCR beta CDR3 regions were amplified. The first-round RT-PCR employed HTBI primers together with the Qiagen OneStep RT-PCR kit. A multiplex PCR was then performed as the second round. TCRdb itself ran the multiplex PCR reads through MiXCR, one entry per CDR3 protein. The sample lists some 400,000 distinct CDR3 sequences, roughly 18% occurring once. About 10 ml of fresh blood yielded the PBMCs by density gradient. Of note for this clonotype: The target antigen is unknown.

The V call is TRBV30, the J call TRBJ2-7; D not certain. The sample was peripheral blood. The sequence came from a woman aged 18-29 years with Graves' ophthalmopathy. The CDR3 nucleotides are TGTGCCTGGAGTGTCGGTCAGAGTGACGAGCAGTACTTC. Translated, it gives CAWSVGQSDEQYF.